The present entry profiles one T cell receptor beta chain with its context. Its antigen is undetermined. It was with 60 Vbeta and 13 Jbeta primers that the PCR ran. Clones were read by immunoSEQ multiplex PCR, and TCRdb kept only the in-frame ones, dropping some. This table has about 110,000 clones, approximately 73% appearing once. These data belong to a study of cytomegalovirus exposure and HLA in healthy donors. For the study at large: Genetic ancestry analysis placed approximately 78% of the 300 to 500 donors that were genotyped in the Caucasian-associated cluster.

Study-wide points: In a later analysis, HLA-C alleles had the fewest associated TCRs, DRB1 alleles the most.

The V segment lost 1 base and the J segment 4 bases; nucleotides outside the gene matches: 6. Looked up from germline, CDR1 is SEHNR and CDR2 is FQNEAQ (reference sequence). The CDR3 has 15 residues. The gene calls are TRBV7-9 and TRBJ1-1, with TRBD1 matching over 7 bases. This TCR was recovered from a man between 40 and 49 years old in good health and CMV-seronegative. The specimen was PBMCs. In DNA form, the CDR3 reads TGTGCCAGCAGCTTAGTACAGGGGCCCAGCACTGAAGCTTTCTTT. Translation gives CASSLVQGPSTEAFF. Full variable domain (missing parts from reference TRBV7-9 and TRBJ1-1): DTGVSQNPRHKITKRGQNVTFRCDPISEHNRLYWYRQTLGQGPEFLTYFQNEAQLEKSRLLSDRFSAERPKGSFSTLEIQRTEQGDSAMYLCASSLVQGPSTEAFFGQGTRLTVV.